Included here is one TCR beta chain sequence, with context. Authors' processing steps: Reference gene primer amplification gave estimated nucleated cell counts. TCRdb's table, derived via immunoSEQ multiplex PCR, lists solely in-frame clones and lacks some. Clone size and V and J calls were adopted from that table, with D and trimming inferred from the DNA. Of roughly 250,000 clones in the sample, 86% were seen once. The data originate from a study of blood T cell repertoires in COVID-19. Study-level background: Specimens from acute and convalescent COVID-19 originated in the United States, Italy and Spain. Sources were T cells, B-cell-depleted T cells, or PBMCs; the material itself was cDNA or gDNA.

The length of the CDR3 is 14 residues. The junction had 2 bases not matched to a gene; V was cut back by 2 bases and J by 3 bases. Germline-derived CDR1 and CDR2 are LGHNA and YNFKEQ. Grouping used clinical history reported by participants in a survey and questionnaire. The source material was PBMCs or T cells enriched from blood (not recorded which). This receptor was identified in a woman between 45 and 60 years old who had recovered from COVID-19. The chain joins TRBV4-2 to TRBJ2-7, with 9 positions matching TRBD1. The chain's CDR3 is CASSQPGQGYEQYF. The CDR3 DNA is TGTGCCAGCAGCCAACCGGGACAGGGCTACGAGCAGTACTTC.